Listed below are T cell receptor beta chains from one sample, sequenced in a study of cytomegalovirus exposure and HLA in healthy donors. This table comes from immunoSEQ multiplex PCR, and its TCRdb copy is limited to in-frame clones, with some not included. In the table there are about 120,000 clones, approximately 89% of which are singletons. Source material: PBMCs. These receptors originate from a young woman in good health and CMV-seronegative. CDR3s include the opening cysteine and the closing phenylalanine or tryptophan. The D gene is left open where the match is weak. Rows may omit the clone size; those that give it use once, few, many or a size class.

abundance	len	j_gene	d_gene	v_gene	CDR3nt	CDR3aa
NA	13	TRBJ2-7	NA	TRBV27	TGTGCCAGCAGAGTACTAGGATCATACGAGCAGTACTTC	CASRVLGSYEQYF
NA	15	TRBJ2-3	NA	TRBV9	TGTGCCAGCAGCGTAGCAGGAGCGGGCGGCGATACGCAGTATTTT	CASSVAGAGGDTQYF
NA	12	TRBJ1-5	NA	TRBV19	TGTGCCAGTAGTTTCGTTGATCAGCCCCAGCATTTT	CASSFVDQPQHF
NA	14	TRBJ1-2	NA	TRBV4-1	TGCGCCAGCATGAGTGGCCAGGGCGACTATGGCTACACCTTC	CASMSGQGDYGYTF
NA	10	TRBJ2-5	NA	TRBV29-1	TGCAGCGTTGCGGGAGTCCGGGAGTACTTC	CSVAGVREYF
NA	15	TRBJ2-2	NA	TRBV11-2	TGTGCCAGCAGCTCCCAAAGGAGTGCTAACGGGGAGCTGTTTTTT	CASSSQRSANGELFF
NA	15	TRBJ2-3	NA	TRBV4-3	TGCGCCAGCAGCCAAGCACGGGGTAGCACAGATACGCAGTATTTT	CASSQARGSTDTQYF
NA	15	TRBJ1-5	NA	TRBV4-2	TGTGCCAGCAGGCCCGGGACAAATAGCAATCAGCCCCAGCATTTT	CASRPGTNSNQPQHF
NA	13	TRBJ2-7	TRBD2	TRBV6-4	TGTGTCCCGTGCGGCGGGGGAAACCACGAGCAGTACTTC	CVPCGGGNHEQYF
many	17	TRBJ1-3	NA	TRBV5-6	TGTGCCAGCAGCTTGATCAGCGGCAGCCTGTCTGGAAACACCATATATTTT	CASSLISGSLSGNTIYF
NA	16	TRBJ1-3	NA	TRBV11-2	TGTGCCAGCAGCTCCAGCACAGGGAACTCTGGAAACACCATATATTTT	CASSSSTGNSGNTIYF
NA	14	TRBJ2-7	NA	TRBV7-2	TGTGCCAGCAGCCTGCGGGGACTTCCCTACGAGCAGTACTTC	CASSLRGLPYEQYF
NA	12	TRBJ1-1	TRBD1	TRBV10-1	TGCGCCAGCTCGACAGGGGTAACTGAAGCTTTCTTT	CASSTGVTEAFF